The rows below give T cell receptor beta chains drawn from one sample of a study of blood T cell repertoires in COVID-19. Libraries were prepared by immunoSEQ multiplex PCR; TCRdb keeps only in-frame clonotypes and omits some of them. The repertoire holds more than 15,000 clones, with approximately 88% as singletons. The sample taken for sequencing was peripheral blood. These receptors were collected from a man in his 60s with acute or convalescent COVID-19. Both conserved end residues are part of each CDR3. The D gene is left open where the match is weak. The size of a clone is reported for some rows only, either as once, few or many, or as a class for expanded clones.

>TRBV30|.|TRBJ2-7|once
TGTGCCTGGAGTCCAGGGGCTCGCGAGCAGTACTTC
CAWSPGAREQYF
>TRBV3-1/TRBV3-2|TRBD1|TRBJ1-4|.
TGTGCCAGCGGGAGACAGGGTGACAAAAAACTGTTTTTT
CASGRQGDKKLFF
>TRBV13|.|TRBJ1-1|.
TGTGCCAGCAGCTTAGGAGACAGGACCGAAGCTTTCTTT
CASSLGDRTEAFF
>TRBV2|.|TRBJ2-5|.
TGTGCCAGCAGGAGACTAGGGGAGACCCAGTACTTC
CASRRLGETQYF
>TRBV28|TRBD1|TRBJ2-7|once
TGTGCCAGTTCTAAGGTGGGGACAGGGTACCACGAGCAGTACTTC
CASSKVGTGYHEQYF
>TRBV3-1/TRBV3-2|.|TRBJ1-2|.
TGTGCCAGCAGCCACCAGAACTATGGCTACACCTTC
CASSHQNYGYTF
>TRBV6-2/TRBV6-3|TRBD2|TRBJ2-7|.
TGTGCCAGCAGTTACTCCCCTAGCGGGAGCTCCTACGAGCAGTACTTC
CASSYSPSGSSYEQYF
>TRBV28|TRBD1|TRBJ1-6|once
TGTGCCAGCTGCGACAGGGTAGGCAATTCACCCCTCCACTTT
CASCDRVGNSPLHF
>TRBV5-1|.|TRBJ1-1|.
TGCGCCAGCAGCTTGGCCATCGGGGGATACACTGAAGCTTTCTTT
CASSLAIGGYTEAFF
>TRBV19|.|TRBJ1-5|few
TGTGCCAGTAGTATTCAGATTAGCAATCAGCCCCAGCATTTT
CASSIQISNQPQHF
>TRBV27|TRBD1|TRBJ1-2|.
TGTGCCAGCTTCAGCCCCGGGACAGGGGACTACTATGGCTACACCTTC
CASFSPGTGDYYGYTF
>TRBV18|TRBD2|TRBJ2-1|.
TGTGCCAGCTCACCGCAGACTAGCGGGGGATCCGCCTCCTACAATGAGCAGTTCTTC
CASSPQTSGGSASYNEQFF
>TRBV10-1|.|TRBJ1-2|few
TGCGCCAGCAGTGAGAGGGGCAGGGCGTATGGCTACACCTTC
CASSERGRAYGYTF
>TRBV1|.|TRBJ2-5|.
TGCACCAGCAGCCCGTACGGGACAGGTGAAGAGACCCAGTACTTC
CTSSPYGTGEETQYF
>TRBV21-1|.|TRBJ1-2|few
TGTGCCAGCAGCAAACAGGGTAGGGGTAACTATGGCTACACCTTC
CASSKQGRGNYGYTF
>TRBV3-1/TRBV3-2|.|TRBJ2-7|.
TGTGCCAGCAGCCGCCTCACTACTAGTGAGCAGTACTTC
CASSRLTTSEQYF
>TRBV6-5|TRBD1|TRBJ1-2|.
TGTGCCAGCAGTTTCTACAGGGGGGACTATGGCTACACCTTC
CASSFYRGDYGYTF
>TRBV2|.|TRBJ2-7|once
TGTGCCAGCAGTGATGGCTACGAGGGCGAGCAGTACTTC
CASSDGYEGEQYF
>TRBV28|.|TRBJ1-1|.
TGTGCCAGCAGTTTAGGCAGGCTACCCAGCGAAGCTTTCTTT
CASSLGRLPSEAFF
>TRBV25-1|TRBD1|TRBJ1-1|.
TGTGCCAGTCGACAGGGCGCCCTAGAAGCTTTCTTT
CASRQGALEAFF
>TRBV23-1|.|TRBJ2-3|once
TGCGCCAGCAGTCAAGGCGGAGATACGCAGTATTTT
CASSQGGDTQYF
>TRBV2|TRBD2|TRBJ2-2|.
TGTGCCAGCAGGGGCGGACTAGCGGGACCGAACACCGGGGAGCTGTTTTTT
CASRGGLAGPNTGELFF
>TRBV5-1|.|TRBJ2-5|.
TGCGCCAGCAGCCTCAGCGTCCAAGAGACCCAGTACTTC
CASSLSVQETQYF
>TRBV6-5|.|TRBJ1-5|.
TGTGCCAGCAGGATAACAGGGAATCAGCCCCAGCATTTT
CASRITGNQPQHF
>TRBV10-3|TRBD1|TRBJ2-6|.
TGTGCCATCGGCCGGGACAGGGGTACCGGGGCCAACGTCCTGACTTTC
CAIGRDRGTGANVLTF
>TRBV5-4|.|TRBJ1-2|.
TGTGCCAGCAGCCCTCAAAGGGGCATCAACTATGGCTACACCTTC
CASSPQRGINYGYTF
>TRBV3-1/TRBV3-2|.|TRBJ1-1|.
TGTGCCAGCAGCCCCCAGGGGCGCATGAACACTGAAGCTTTCTTT
CASSPQGRMNTEAFF
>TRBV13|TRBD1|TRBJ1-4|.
TGTGCCAGCAGCTCGGGGACAGGGATGGGTGAAAAACTGTTTTTT
CASSSGTGMGEKLFF
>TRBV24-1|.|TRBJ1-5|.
TGTGCCACCAGTTCGTTGTCGCACGGGGATAATCAGCCCCAGCATTTT
CATSSLSHGDNQPQHF
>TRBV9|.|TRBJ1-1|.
TGTGCCAGCAGCGTATCGGCCAGGCGTACGAACACTGAAGCTTTCTTT
CASSVSARRTNTEAFF
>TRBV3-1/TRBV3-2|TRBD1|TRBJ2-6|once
TGTGCCAGCAGCCAAACCTTGAGGGGGACAGGGAGAGTATCTGGGGCCAACGTCCTGACTTTC
CASSQTLRGTGRVSGANVLTF
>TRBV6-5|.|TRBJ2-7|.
TGTGCCAGCAGTTACCCCAGGGGCGAGCAGTACTTC
CASSYPRGEQYF
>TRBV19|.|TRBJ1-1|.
TGTGCCAGTAGTTTCGGGGGACGGAACACTGAAGCTTTCTTT
CASSFGGRNTEAFF
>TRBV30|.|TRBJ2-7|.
TGTGCCTGGACGCTAGCGTCCGAGCAGTACTTC
CAWTLASEQYF
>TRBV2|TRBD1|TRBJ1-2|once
TGTGCCAGCAGACAGGGGGCAGATGGCTACACCTTC
CASRQGADGYTF
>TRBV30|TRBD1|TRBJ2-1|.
TGTGCCTACAGTCCCGGGACAGGGAATAATGAGCAGTTCTTC
CAYSPGTGNNEQFF
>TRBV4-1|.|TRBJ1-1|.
TGCGCCAGCAGCCCTGGGGGAGGGACATTGAACACTGAAGCTTTCTTT
CASSPGGGTLNTEAFF
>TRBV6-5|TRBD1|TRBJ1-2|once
TGTGCCAGCAGACCGGGACAGAATTCTAACTATGGCTACACCTTC
CASRPGQNSNYGYTF
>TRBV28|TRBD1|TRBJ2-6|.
TGTGCCAGCAGTTTGGGACAGGAAAGCTCTGGGGCCAACGTCCTGACTTTC
CASSLGQESSGANVLTF
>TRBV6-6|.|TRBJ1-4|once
TGTGCCAGCAGAACAGGGAGAGCAACTAATGAAAAACTGTTTTTT
CASRTGRATNEKLFF
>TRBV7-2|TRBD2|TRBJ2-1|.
TGTGCCAGCAGTACCGGGACTAGGAGTGATGAGCAGTTCTTC
CASSTGTRSDEQFF
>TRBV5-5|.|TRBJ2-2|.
TGTGCCAGCAGCTTAAAACTCCCCCTCGGCACCGGGGAGCTGTTTTTT
CASSLKLPLGTGELFF
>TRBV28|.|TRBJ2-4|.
TGTGCCAGCAGTTCCCCGGGAGAGAAAAACATTCAGTACTTC
CASSSPGEKNIQYF
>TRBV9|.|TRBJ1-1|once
TGTGCCAGCAGCCCCTCGACAGCAGCCTGGGAAGCTTTCTTT
CASSPSTAAWEAFF
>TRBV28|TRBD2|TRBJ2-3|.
TGTGCCAGCAGTCGCGGACTAGCGGGAGCAGATACGCAGTATTTT
CASSRGLAGADTQYF
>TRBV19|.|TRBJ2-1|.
TGTGCCAGTAGTGCCAGGGTTGGCATCTACAATGAGCAGTTCTTC
CASSARVGIYNEQFF
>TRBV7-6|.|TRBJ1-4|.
TGTGCCAGCAGCCAGGTTAACAGACCTAATGAAAAACTGTTTTTT
CASSQVNRPNEKLFF
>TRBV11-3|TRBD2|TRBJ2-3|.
TGTGCCAGCAGCTTGGGACTAGCGAGCACAGATACGCAGTATTTT
CASSLGLASTDTQYF
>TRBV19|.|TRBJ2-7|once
TGTGCCACTAGGCAAGGCTTTCGGCTAGCGCAAGGGGAGCAGTACTTC
CATRQGFRLAQGEQYF
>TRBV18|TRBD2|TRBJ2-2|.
TGTGCCAGCTGCCCCTCGGGGGGGCAGGTCACCGGGGAGCTGTTTTTT
CASCPSGGQVTGELFF
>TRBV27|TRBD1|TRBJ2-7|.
TGTGCCAGCAGCGGGGACAGAGCCTACGAGCAGTACTTC
CASSGDRAYEQYF
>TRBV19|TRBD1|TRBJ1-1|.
TGTGCCAGTAGTCAACAGGGGGCGGGCACTGAAGCTTTCTTT
CASSQQGAGTEAFF
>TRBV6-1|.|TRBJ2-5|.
TGTGCCAGCAGTGAAGCGGGTAGCGCCGGGACCCAGTACTTC
CASSEAGSAGTQYF